This T cell receptor (beta chain) was sequenced in a study of T cell clones after liver transplantation. Looking at the study overall: TCRbeta sequencing after a pre-transplant mixed lymphocyte reaction identified graft-donor-reactive clones, later tracked in post-transplant blood. Until 12-24 months post-transplant, subjects got standard immunosuppression and no induction.

Method: immunoSEQ multiplex PCR; TCRdb's copy keeps in-frame clones and lacks some. This sample yields some 50,000 clones, of which less than 75% are seen a single time; around 9.7% belongs to the top ten. About this clone itself: Its antigen is not identified.

Study outcomes and limitations: Post-transplant time points were not standardized, so conclusions are preliminary. The donor-reactive repertoire was only partly measurable in two subjects, lacking donor cells.

Germline CDR1 reads GTSNPN; CDR2 reads SVGIG (reference sequence). V shed 2 bases, J shed 5 bases, and the junction held 5 bases outside the gene matches. The CDR3 sequence is 14 residues long. Sequences were derived from CD4+ T cells from blood, sampled at the 22-month timepoint. This clonotype was sampled from a human patient who received a liver transplant. Part of the T cell pool may stem from the graft donor. The rearrangement uses TRBV30 and TRBJ1-4; 7 nucleotides match TRBD1. The CDR3 DNA reads as TGTGCCTGGAGTACAGGGGCCGTAAATGAAAAACTGTTTTTT. This sequence encodes CAWSTGAVNEKLFF. Combining the CDR3 with reference TRBV30 and TRBJ1-4 gives the whole variable domain SQTIHQWPATLVQPVGSPLSLECTVEGTSNPNLYWYRQAAGRGLQLLFYSVGIGQISSEVPQNLSASRPQDRQFILSSKKLLLSDSGFYLCAWSTGAVNEKLFFGSGTQLSVL.